This entry describes one T cell receptor beta chain. What it binds is unknown. These data originate in a study of cytomegalovirus exposure and HLA in healthy donors. Study-level results: Later analysis suggested most CMV-associated TCR beta chains were HLA-restricted. A few chains tied to CMV proved CMV antigen-specific in vitro.

Germline V gene sequence: CDR1 SEHNR, CDR2 FQNEAQ (reference sequence). With 5 bases removed from V and 3 bases from J, the gap between germline ends came to 13 bases. The CDR3 sequence is 15 residues long. Donors showed nominal health when sampled, although they likely had unrecorded immune exposures. The PCR used 60 Vbeta and 13 Jbeta primers. In the authors' workflow: As a later analysis found, there were 80 million to 90 million unique TCR beta chains, of which roughly 11 million were shared. The assay was immunoSEQ multiplex PCR, and TCRdb's table has in-frame clones only and misses some. That table gives V, J and clone size, and the DNA gave D and trimming. This sample's clone table lists around 75,000 clones.

The rearrangement joins TRBV7-9 to TRBJ1-4; D ambiguous. This receptor was identified in a boy aged 5-17 years in good health and CMV-seronegative. Sequenced: PBMCs. The CDR3 loop reads CASSGHREANEKLFF. CDR3 nucleotides: TGTGCCAGCAGCGGTCACAGAGAAGCTAATGAAAAACTGTTTTTT.